This TCR beta chain was found in a study of patients and donors after allogeneic stem cell transplantation (dated by TCRdb to about 2020). The sample holds many counts of this clonotype. This clone's antigen is unknown. No quality values exist for individual bases; no much larger clone is one base distant. Library construction relied on RT-PCR. The run used a NextSeq 550. Using fastp at Q25 and MiXCR, TCRdb reprocessed the public reads and kept productive beta chains. Rows are combined by CDR3 protein, so each entry shows the most common genes and DNA. Across this sample there are about 960,000 distinct CDR3 sequences, with about a sixth seen only once. Of the sample, 6% falls within the top ten clones. The sample was blood, either unsorted or a sorted T cell fraction (not recorded which). This receptor was obtained from a human donor who was either an allogeneic HSCT recipient or a stem cell or donor lymphocyte infusion donor (not recorded which). It is not recorded whose cells these are; they may come from a transplant donor.

The CDR3 corresponds to CSARDSRGPYEQYF. The DNA reads TGCAGTGCTAGAGATTCCCGGGGCCCCTACGAGCAGTACTTC. Recombination joined TRBV20-1 with TRBJ2-7; the D gene is perhaps TRBD1 or TRBD2, each of them matching over 5 bases. The CDR3 runs 14 residues from the cysteine to the phenylalanine. Only CDR3 DNA is held: 42 bases, read in frame from base 1. Trimming costs V 0 bases and J 2 bases, and their ends lie 11 bases apart. The germline V gene (reference sequence) sets CDR1 to DFQATT and CDR2 to SNEGSKA.